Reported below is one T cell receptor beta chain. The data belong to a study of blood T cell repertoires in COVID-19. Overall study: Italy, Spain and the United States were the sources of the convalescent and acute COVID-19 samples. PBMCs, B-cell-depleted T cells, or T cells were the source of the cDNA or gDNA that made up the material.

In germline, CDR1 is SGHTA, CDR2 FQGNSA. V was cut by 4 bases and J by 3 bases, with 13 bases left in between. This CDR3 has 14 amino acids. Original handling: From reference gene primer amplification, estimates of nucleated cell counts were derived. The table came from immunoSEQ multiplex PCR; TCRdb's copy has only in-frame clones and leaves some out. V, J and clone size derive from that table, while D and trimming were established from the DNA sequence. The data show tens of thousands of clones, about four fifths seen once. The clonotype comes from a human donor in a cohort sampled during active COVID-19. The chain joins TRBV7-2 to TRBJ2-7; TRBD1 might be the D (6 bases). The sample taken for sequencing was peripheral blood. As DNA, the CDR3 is TGTGCCAGCAGCTCCTCCCCAGGGGACTACGAGCAGTACTTC. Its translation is CASSSSPGDYEQYF.